The clone carrying this TCR beta chain was found once. These data belong to a study of shared clonotypes between healthy human individuals. Clones were read by immunoSEQ multiplex PCR, and TCRdb kept only the in-frame ones, dropping some. The sample has 2.3 million or so clones, approximately 95% seen once; the top ten hold about 0.41%. CDR3 size: 16 residues. The junction had 8 bases not matched to a gene; V was cut back by 3 bases and J by 2 bases. Germline V lookup: CDR1 SGDLS, CDR2 YYNGEE. The chain recombines TRBV9 with TRBJ1-3; the match to TRBD1 covers 7 bases. Sequenced sample: naive CD4+ T cells from PBMCs. As for subset: CD45RA+ positively selected. This TCR was sampled from a young man in good health. Some clones in this sample may be carry-over from other donors' samples. The CDR3 protein is CASSEFEGAAGNTIYF. CDR3 DNA: TGTGCCAGCAGCGAGTTTGAGGGGGCGGCTGGAAACACCATATATTTT.